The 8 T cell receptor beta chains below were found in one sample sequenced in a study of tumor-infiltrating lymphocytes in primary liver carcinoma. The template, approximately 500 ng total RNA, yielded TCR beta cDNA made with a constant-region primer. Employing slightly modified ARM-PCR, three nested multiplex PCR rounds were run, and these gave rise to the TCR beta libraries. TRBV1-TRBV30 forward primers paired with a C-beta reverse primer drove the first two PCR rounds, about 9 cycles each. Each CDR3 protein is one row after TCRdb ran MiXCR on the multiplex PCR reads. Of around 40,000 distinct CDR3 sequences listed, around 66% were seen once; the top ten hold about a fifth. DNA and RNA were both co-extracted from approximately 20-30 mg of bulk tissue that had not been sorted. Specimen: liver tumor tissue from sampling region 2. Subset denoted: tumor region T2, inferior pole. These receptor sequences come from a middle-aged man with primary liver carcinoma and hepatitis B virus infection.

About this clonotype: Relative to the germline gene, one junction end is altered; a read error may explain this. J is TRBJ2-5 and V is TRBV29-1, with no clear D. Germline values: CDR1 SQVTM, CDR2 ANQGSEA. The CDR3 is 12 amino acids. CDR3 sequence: CNVPLGVETQYF. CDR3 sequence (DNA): TGCAACGTTCCATTGGGCGTGGAGACCCAATACTTC.

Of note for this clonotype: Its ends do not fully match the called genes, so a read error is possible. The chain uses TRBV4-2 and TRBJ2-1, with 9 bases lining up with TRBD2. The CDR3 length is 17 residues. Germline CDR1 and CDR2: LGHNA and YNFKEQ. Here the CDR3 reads CASSQEVAGASYNKHFF. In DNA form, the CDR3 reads TGTGCCAGCAGCCAAGAGGTAGCGGGGGCCTCCTACAATAAGCATTTTTTC.

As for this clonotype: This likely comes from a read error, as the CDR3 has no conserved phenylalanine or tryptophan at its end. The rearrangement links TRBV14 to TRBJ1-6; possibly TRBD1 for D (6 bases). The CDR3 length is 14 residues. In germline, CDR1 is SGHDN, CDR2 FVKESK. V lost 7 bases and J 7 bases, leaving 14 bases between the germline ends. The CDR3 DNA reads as TGTGCCAGCAACCTCTCAGGGGAAAATTCACCCCTCCACTCT. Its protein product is CASNLSGENSPLHS.

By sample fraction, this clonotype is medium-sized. Here the CDR3 DNA reads TGTGCCAGCAGTTATGGTTCAGCGGGAGGATGGGGAGAGACCCAGTACTTC. The encoded protein is CASSYGSAGGWGETQYF. V usage is TRBV6-2 or TRBV6-3 and J usage is TRBJ2-5; 9 nucleotides agree with TRBD2. Losses at the gene ends were 3 bases for V and 4 bases for J; bases not matched to a gene: 12. Per germline, CDR1 MNHEY and CDR2 SVGEGT. The CDR3 runs to 17 residues.

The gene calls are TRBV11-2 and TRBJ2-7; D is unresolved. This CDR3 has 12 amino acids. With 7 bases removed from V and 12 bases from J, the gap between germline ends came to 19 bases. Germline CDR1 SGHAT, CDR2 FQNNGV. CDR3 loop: CASILSGFKRYF. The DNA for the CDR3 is TGTGCCAGCATCTTGTCAGGTTTCAAGCGGTACTTC. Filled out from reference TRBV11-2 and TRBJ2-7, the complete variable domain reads EAGVAQSPRYKIIEKRQSVAFWCNPISGHATLYWYQQILGQGPKLLIQFQNNGVVDDSQLPKDRFSAERLKGVDSTLKIQPAKLEDSAVYLCASILSGFKRYFGPGTRLTVT.

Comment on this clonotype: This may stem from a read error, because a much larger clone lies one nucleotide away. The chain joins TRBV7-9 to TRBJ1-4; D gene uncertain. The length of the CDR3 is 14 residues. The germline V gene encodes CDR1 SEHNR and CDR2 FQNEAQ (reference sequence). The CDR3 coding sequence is TGTGCCAGCAGCTATAAGGCCCCGTATGAAAAACTGGTTTTT. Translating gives CASSYKAPYEKLVF.

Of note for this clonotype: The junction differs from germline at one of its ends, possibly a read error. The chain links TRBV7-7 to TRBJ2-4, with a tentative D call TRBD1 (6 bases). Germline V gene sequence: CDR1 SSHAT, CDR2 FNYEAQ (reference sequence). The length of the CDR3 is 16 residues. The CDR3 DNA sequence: TGTGCTAGCAGCCTAGGTCACAGGGAGGCCAAAAACATTCAGTACTTC. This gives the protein CASSLGHREAKNIQYF.

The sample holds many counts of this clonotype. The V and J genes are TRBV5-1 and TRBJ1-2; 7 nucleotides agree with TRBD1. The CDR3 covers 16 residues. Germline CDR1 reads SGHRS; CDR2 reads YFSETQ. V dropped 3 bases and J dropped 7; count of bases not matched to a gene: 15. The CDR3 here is CASSSSPWGQGGGYTF. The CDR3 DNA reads TGCGCCAGCAGCTCATCCCCCTGGGGGCAGGGGGGTGGCTACACCTTC.